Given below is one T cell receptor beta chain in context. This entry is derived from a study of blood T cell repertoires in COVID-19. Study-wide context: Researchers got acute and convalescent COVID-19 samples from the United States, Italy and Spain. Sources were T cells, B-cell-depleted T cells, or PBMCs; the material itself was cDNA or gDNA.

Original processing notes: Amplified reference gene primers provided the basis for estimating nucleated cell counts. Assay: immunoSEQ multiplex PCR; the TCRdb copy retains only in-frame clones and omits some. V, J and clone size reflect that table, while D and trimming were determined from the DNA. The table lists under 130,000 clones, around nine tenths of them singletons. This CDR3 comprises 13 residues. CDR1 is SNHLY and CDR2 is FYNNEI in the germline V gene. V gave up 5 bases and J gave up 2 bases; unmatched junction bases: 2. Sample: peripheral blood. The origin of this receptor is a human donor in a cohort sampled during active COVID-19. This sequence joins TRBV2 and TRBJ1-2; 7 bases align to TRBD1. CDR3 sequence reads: CASSRDSNYGYTF. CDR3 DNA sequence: TGTGCCAGCAGTCGGGACAGCAACTATGGCTACACCTTC. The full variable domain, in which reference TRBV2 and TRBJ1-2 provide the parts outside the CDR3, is EPEVTQTPSHQVTQMGQEVILRCVPISNHLYFYWYRQILGQKVEFLVSFYNNEISEKSEIFDDQFSVERPDGSNFTLKIRSTKLEDSAMYFCASSRDSNYGYTFGSGTRLTVV.